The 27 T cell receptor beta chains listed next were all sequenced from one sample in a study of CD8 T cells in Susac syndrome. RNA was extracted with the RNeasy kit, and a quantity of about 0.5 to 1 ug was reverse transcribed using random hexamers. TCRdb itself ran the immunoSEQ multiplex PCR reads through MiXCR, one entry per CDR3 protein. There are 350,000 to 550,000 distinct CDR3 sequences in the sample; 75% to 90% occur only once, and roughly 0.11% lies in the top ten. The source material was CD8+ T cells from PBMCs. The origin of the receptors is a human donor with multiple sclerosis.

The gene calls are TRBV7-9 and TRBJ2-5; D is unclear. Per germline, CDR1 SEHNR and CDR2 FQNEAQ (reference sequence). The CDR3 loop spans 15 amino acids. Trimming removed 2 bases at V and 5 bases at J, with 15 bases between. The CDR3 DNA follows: TGTGCCAGCAGCTTAACACAGATGGCCGGGGAGACCCAGTACTTC. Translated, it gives CASSLTQMAGETQYF.

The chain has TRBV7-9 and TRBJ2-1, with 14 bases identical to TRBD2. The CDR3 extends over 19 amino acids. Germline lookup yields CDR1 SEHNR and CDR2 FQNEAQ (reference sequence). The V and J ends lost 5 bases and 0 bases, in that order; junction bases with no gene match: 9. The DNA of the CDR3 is TGTGCCAGCAGCGGCCAGGGACTAGCGGGAGCTAGCTCCTACAATGAGCAGTTCTTC. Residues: CASSGQGLAGASSYNEQFF. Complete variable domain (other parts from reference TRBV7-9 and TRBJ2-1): DTGVSQNPRHKITKRGQNVTFRCDPISEHNRLYWYRQTLGQGPEFLTYFQNEAQLEKSRLLSDRFSAERPKGSFSTLEIQRTEQGDSAMYLCASSGQGLAGASSYNEQFFGPGTRLTVL.

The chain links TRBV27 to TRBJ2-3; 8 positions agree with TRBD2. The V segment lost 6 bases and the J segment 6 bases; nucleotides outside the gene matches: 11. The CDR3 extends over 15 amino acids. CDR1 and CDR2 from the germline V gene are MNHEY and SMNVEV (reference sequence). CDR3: CASRLAVLVPDTQYF. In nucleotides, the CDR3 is TGTGCCAGCAGACTAGCGGTTCTTGTCCCCGATACGCAGTATTTT.

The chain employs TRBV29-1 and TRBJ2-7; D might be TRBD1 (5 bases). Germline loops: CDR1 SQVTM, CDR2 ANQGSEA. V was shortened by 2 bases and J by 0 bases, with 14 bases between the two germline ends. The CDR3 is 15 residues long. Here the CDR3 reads CSVEIGAVSSYEQYF. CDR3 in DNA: TGCAGCGTTGAAATAGGGGCGGTGAGCTCCTACGAGCAGTACTTC.

In nucleotides, the CDR3 is TGTGCCAGCAGCTTAGTCGCTATTGATTGGGGGGAGAATGAGCAGTTCTTC. Residues: CASSLVAIDWGENEQFF. The rearrangement links TRBV7-6 to TRBJ2-1, with TRBD2 as a possible D gene (6 bases). CDR3 length: 17 amino acids. Deletions cut 1 base from V and 7 bases from J, with 20 bases between. Germline loops: CDR1 SGHVS, CDR2 FNYEAQ. Supplemented by reference TRBV7-6 and TRBJ2-1, the full variable domain reads GAGVSQSPRYKVTKRGQDVALRCDPISGHVSLYWYRQALGQGPEFLTYFNYEAQQDKSGLPNDRFSAERPEGSISTLTIQRTEQRDSAMYRCASSLVAIDWGENEQFFGPGTRLTVL.

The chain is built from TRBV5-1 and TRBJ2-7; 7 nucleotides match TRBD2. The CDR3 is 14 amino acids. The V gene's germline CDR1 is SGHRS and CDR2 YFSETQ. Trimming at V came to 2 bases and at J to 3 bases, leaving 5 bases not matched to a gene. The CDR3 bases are TGCGCCAGCAGCTTTCGTCCGGGGGGCTACGAGCAGTACTTC. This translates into CASSFRPGGYEQYF. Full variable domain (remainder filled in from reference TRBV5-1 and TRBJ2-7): KAGVTQTPRYLIKTRGQQVTLSCSPISGHRSVSWYQQTPGQGLQFLFEYFSETQRNKGNFPGRFSGRQFSNSRSEMNVSTLELGDSALYLCASSFRPGGYEQYFGPGTRLTVT.

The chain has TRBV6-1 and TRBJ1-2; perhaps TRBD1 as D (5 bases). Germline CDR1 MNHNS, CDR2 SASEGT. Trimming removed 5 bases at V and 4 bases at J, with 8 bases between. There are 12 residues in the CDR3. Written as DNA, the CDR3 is TGTGCCAGCAGTCAAGACAGCTATGGCTACACCTTC. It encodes CASSQDSYGYTF.

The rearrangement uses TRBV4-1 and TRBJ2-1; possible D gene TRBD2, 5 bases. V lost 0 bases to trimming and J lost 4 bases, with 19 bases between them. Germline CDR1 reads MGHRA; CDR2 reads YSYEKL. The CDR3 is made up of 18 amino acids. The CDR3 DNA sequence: TGCGCCAGCAGCCAAGAAACTCTGGAGAGCGGATTTTACAATGAGCAGTTCTTC. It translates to CASSQETLESGFYNEQFF.

As DNA, the CDR3 is TGCGCCAGCAGTTTTGCTGGCGGGGGCCAAGAGACCCAGTACTTC. It yields the protein CASSFAGGGQETQYF. The gene calls are TRBV5-1 and TRBJ2-5; 7 positions agree with TRBD2. Germline V CDR1 and CDR2: SGHRS, YFSETQ. This CDR3 has 15 amino acids. The trim removed 5 bases at V and 1 base at J, leaving 8 bases unmatched.

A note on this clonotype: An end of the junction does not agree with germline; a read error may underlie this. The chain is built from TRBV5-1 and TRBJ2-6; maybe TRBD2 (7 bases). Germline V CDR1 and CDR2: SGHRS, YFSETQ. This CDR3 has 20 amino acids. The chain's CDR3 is CASSLGYETDLPGGASVLTF. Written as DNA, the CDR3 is TGCGCCAGCAGCTTGGGTTACGAGACAGACTTGCCGGGGGGCGCCAGCGTCCTGACTTTC.

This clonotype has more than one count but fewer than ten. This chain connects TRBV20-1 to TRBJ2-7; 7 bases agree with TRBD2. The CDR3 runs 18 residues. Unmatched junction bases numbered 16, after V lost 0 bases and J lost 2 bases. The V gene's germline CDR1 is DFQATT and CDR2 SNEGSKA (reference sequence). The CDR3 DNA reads TGCAGTGCTAGAGATATTTGGAGGAGCGCGGGAGAAACCTACGAGCAGTACTTC. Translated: CSARDIWRSAGETYEQYF.

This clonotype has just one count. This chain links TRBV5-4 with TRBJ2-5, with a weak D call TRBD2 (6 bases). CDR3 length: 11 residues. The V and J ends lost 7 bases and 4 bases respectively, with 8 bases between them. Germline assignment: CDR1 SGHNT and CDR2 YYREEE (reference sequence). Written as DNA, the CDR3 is TGTGCCAGCCACGGGGGAGAGACCCAGTACTTC. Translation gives CASHGGETQYF.

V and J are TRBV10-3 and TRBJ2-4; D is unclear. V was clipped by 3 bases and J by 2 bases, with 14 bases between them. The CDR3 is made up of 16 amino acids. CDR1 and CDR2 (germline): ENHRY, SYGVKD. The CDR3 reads CAISDPAASTKNIQYF. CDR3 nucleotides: TGTGCCATCAGTGACCCGGCAGCTTCTACCAAAAACATTCAGTACTTC.

This chain's CDR3 is CASSELAGRVTGELFF. CDR3 sequence (DNA): TGTGCCAGCAGTGAATTGGCAGGGCGGGTCACCGGGGAGCTGTTTTTT. The chain couples TRBV6-1 to TRBJ2-2; D may be TRBD1 or TRBD2 (5 bases each). V lost 2 bases and J 4 bases, leaving 14 bases between the germline ends. The CDR3 is made up of 16 amino acids. Germline loops: CDR1 MNHNS, CDR2 SASEGT.

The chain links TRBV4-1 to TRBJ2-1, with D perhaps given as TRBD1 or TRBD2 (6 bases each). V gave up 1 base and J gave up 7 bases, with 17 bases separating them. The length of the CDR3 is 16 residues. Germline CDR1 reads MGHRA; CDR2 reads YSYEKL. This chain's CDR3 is CASSQGGGRLLNEQFF. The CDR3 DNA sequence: TGCGCCAGCAGCCAAGGAGGGGGGCGGCTTTTGAATGAGCAGTTCTTC.

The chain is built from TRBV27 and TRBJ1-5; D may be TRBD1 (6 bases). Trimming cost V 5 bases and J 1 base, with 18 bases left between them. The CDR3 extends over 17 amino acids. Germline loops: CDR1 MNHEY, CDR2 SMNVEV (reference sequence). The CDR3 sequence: CASSPWGGRGSNQPQHF. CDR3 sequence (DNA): TGTGCCAGCAGTCCCTGGGGGGGGCGGGGAAGCAATCAGCCCCAGCATTTT.

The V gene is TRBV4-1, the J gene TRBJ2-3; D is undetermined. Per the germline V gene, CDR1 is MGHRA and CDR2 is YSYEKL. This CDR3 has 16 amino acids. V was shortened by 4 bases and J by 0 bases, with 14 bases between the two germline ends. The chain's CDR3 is CASSLRTPLSTDTQYF. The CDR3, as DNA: TGCGCCAGCAGCCTACGGACCCCCCTAAGCACAGATACGCAGTATTTT.

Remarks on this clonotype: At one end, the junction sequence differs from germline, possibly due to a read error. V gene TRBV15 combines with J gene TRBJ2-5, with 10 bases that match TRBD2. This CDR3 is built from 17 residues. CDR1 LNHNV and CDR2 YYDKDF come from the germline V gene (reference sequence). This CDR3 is CATSSGAGAGGLEAQYF. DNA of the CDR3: TGTGCCACCAGCAGTGGGGCAGGAGCGGGGGGGCTAGAGGCCCAGTACTTC. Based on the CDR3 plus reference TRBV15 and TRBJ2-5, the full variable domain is DAMVIQNPRYQVTQFGKPVTLSCSQTLNHNVMYWYQQKSSQAPKLLFHYYDKDFNNEADTPDNFQSRRPNTSFCFLDIRSPGLGDTAMYLCATSSGAGAGGLEAQYFGPGTRLLVL.

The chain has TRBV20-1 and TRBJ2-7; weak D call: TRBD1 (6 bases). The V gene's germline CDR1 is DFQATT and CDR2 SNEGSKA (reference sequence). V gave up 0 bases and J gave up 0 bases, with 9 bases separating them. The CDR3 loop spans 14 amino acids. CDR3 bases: TGCAGTGCTAGAGATCTGGGACACTCCTACGAGCAGTACTTC. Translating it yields CSARDLGHSYEQYF.

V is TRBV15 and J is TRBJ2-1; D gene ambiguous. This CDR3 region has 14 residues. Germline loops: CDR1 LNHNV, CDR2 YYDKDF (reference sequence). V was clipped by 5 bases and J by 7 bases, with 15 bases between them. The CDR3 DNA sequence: TGTGCCACCAGCTTATACGGGCCCCCTAATGAGCAGTTCTTC. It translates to CATSLYGPPNEQFF.

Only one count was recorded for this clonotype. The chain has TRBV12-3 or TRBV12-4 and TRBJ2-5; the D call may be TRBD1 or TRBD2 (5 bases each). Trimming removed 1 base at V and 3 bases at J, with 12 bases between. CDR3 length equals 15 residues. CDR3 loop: CASSLGVGGEETQYF. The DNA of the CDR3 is TGTGCCAGCAGTTTAGGGGTTGGGGGAGAAGAGACCCAGTACTTC.

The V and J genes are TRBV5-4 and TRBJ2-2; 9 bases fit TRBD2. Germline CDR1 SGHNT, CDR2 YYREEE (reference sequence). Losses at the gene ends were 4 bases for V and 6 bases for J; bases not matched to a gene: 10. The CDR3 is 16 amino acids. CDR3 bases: TGTGCCAGCAGCGATACTAGCGCGGGAGGGGCCGGGGAGCTGTTTTTT. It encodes CASSDTSAGGAGELFF.

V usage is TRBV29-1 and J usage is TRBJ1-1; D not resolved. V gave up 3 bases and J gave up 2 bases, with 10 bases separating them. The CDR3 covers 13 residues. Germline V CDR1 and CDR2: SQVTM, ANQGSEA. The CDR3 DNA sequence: TGCAGCGTTGAGGATCGGGATAACACTGAAGCTTTCTTT. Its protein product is CSVEDRDNTEAFF.

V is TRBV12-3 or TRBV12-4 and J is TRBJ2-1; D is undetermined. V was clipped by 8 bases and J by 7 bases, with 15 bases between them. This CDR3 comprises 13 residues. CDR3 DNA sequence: TGTGCCAGCGATGGCCCCCTAGGAAATGAGCAGTTCTTC. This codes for CASDGPLGNEQFF.

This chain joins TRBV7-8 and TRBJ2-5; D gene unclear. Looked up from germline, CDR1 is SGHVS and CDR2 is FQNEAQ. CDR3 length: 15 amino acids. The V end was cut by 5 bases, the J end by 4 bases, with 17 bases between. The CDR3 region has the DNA TGTGCCAGCAGCGGGGTTTTGGGCCTCCGAGAGACCCAGTACTTC. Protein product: CASSGVLGLRETQYF.

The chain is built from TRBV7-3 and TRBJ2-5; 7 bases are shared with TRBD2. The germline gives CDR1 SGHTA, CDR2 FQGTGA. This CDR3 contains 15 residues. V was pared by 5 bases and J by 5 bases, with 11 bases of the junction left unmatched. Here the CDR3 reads CASSPGIAGRETQYF. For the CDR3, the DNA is TGTGCCAGCAGCCCAGGAATCGCCGGGAGGGAGACCCAGTACTTC.

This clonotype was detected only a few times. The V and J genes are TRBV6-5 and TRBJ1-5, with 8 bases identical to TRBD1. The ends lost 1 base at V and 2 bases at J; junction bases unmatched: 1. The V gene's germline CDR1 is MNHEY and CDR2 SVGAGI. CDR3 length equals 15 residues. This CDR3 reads CASSYLTGGNQPQHF. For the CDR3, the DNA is TGTGCCAGCAGTTACTTGACAGGGGGCAATCAGCCCCAGCATTTT.